Each of the 26 T cell receptor beta chains below was sequenced from the same sample in a study of blood T cells in healthy people across ages (dated by TCRdb to between 2015 and 2017). Library prep was done by 5' RACE. Data came from an Illumina HiSeq 2500. A second PCR of roughly 6 to 11 cycles was run with a J-beta primer mix and a sample-barcoded 5' primer. The public reads were reprocessed in TCRdb via fastp at Q25 and MiXCR, keeping in-frame beta chains. Here each entry gathers all rows of one CDR3 protein and keeps the most common genes and DNA. A total of roughly 1,500,000 distinct CDR3 sequences appear in this sample, around two fifths of them only once. The ten biggest clones cover roughly 7.9% of the sample. The sequenced material came from blood. The receptors were sampled from a woman younger than 30 in good health.

This clonotype was seen only a few times. The J gene is TRBJ2-7, the V gene TRBV7-9, with D perhaps matching TRBD1 (6 bases). CDR1 is SEHNR and CDR2 is FQNEAQ in the germline V gene (reference sequence). The CDR3 consists of 15 residues. V lost 5 bases and J 4 bases, leaving 18 bases between the germline ends. Here the CDR3 DNA reads TGTGCCAGCAGCGCAGACAGGAAGCCTCAGTACGAGCAGTACTTC. Translation gives CASSADRKPQYEQYF.

The chain has TRBV6-5 and TRBJ2-3, with D possibly matching TRBD2 (5 bases). V lost 5 bases and J lost 5, with 20 bases in between. Germline V gene data show CDR1 as MNHEY and CDR2 as SVGAGI. The CDR3 has 16 residues. The DNA for the CDR3 is TGTGCCAGCAGTCCAAACCCGGGGAGAGGGAAAGATACGCAGTATTTT. Its protein product is CASSPNPGRGKDTQYF.

The gene calls are TRBV7-9 and TRBJ2-1; TRBD2 aligns across 9 bases. CDR3 length: 16 residues. Trimming took 4 bases from V and 4 from J; bases not matched to a gene: 8. Germline values: CDR1 SEHNR, CDR2 FQNEAQ (reference sequence). This CDR3 is CASSSQTSGKYNEQFF. CDR3 nucleotide sequence: TGTGCCAGCAGCTCCCAGACTAGCGGAAAATACAATGAGCAGTTCTTC.

The chain couples TRBV28 to TRBJ1-5; D not certain. The CDR3 totals 15 residues. V lost 5 bases, J lost 3 bases, and 14 bases lay in between. Germline V gene sequence: CDR1 MDHEN, CDR2 SYDVKM. The CDR3 bases are TGTGCCAGCAGTCGCCAGCCGGGTTCCAATCAGCCCCAGCATTTT. Amino acid sequence: CASSRQPGSNQPQHF. Combining the CDR3 with reference TRBV28 and TRBJ1-5 gives the whole variable domain DVKVTQSSRYLVKRTGEKVFLECVQDMDHENMFWYRQDPGLGLRLIYFSYDVKMKEKGDIPEGYSVSREKKERFSLILESASTNQTSMYLCASSRQPGSNQPQHFGDGTRLSIL.

A note on this clonotype: This may be a read error: a much more frequent sequence differs by one nucleotide. The rearrangement joins TRBV12-3 or TRBV12-4 to TRBJ2-3; 8 bases fit TRBD2. CDR3 length equals 14 residues. DNA for the CDR3: TGTGCCAGCAGTTTTGGACTAGCAGGAGATACGGAGTATTTT. Residues: CASSFGLAGDTEYF.

The chain links TRBV6-5 to TRBJ2-1, with TRBD2 matching 9 bases. The CDR3 is 15 amino acids. Germline-derived CDR1 and CDR2 are MNHEY and SVGAGI. Germline trimming cut 5 bases from V and 7 bases from J; bases unmatched to any gene: 9. In nucleotides, the CDR3 is TGTGCCAGCAGTCCCCGGGTAGCGGGAGTGAATGAGCAGTTCTTC. This codes for CASSPRVAGVNEQFF.

The chain uses TRBV2 and TRBJ1-2, with D unclear. Germline-derived CDR1 and CDR2 are SNHLY and FYNNEI. The CDR3 sequence is 11 residues long. The CDR3 sequence: CARSGNYGYTF. The CDR3 coding sequence is TGTGCGAGGTCCGGGAACTATGGCTACACCTTC.

This chain links TRBV20-1 with TRBJ1-2, with 7 bases lining up with TRBD1. This CDR3 spans 16 amino acids. The germline V gene encodes CDR1 DFQATT and CDR2 SNEGSKA (reference sequence). J lost 1 base, V lost 6 bases, and 14 bases had no gene match. CDR3 residues: CSAAGDRANFNYGYTF. The CDR3 DNA sequence: TGCAGTGCCGCAGGGGACAGAGCAAATTTTAACTATGGCTACACCTTC.

The chain carries TRBV20-1 and TRBJ2-5, with TRBD2 identical over 9 bases. This CDR3 region has 14 residues. The V gene end was trimmed by 8 bases and the J gene end by 1 base; junction bases not matched to a gene: 8. Germline V gene data show CDR1 as DFQATT and CDR2 as SNEGSKA (reference sequence). DNA of the CDR3: TGCAGTCTCCAGACTAGCGGTTCCCAAGAGACCCAGTACTTC. This encodes CSLQTSGSQETQYF.

This clonotype was counted between two and nine times. The chain carries TRBV20-1 and TRBJ2-7; 7 bases align to TRBD2. The CDR3 runs 13 residues. V gave up 0 bases and J gave up 5 bases; unmatched junction bases: 4. From germline, CDR1 is DFQATT and CDR2 SNEGSKA (reference sequence). Written as DNA, the CDR3 is TGCAGTGCTAGAGACGGGAGGTTCAACGAGCAGTACTTC. This sequence encodes CSARDGRFNEQYF.

This clonotype was seen repeatedly, ten times or more. The chain carries TRBV4-1 and TRBJ2-7; the D gene could be TRBD1 or TRBD2 (5 bases each). V was pared by 0 bases and J by 0 bases, with 12 bases between. The V gene's germline CDR1 is MGHRA and CDR2 YSYEKL. The CDR3 loop spans 16 amino acids. This CDR3 is CASSQERGRSSYEQYF. Here the CDR3 DNA reads TGCGCCAGCAGCCAAGAGAGGGGAAGGTCCTCCTACGAGCAGTACTTC.

This clonotype turned up a few times. V and J are TRBV27 and TRBJ1-6, with unresolved D. The CDR3 is 15 amino acids. V gave up 3 bases and J gave up 2 bases, with 8 bases separating them. Germline assignment: CDR1 MNHEY and CDR2 SMNVEV (reference sequence). The CDR3 region is CASSFDGTYNSPLHF. For the CDR3, the DNA is TGTGCCAGCAGTTTCGATGGGACCTATAATTCACCCCTCCACTTT.

A few counts support this clonotype. The rearrangement uses TRBV7-2 and TRBJ2-3; 10 bases are a match to TRBD1. The ends lost 5 bases at V and 5 bases at J; junction bases unmatched: 13. The CDR3 is 17 residues long. Germline V CDR1 and CDR2: SGHTA, FQGNSA. CDR3 in amino acids: CASSTIAPGQGRDTQYF. CDR3 in DNA: TGTGCCAGCAGCACAATAGCCCCGGGACAGGGGAGAGATACGCAGTATTTT.

The gene calls are TRBV6-5 and TRBJ1-5; perhaps TRBD1 as D (5 bases). The length of the CDR3 is 15 residues. From germline, CDR1 is MNHEY and CDR2 SVGAGI. Trimming cost V 2 bases and J 2 bases, with 10 bases left between them. The CDR3 is CASSYGGSGNQPQHF. As DNA, the CDR3 is TGTGCCAGCAGTTACGGGGGTAGTGGCAATCAGCCCCAGCATTTT.

The rearrangement links TRBV5-1 to TRBJ2-1; D not certain. Trimming took off 0 bases at V and 0 bases at J, with 13 bases between the two ends. The CDR3 runs to 17 residues. CDR1 and CDR2 from the germline V gene are SGHRS and YFSETQ. CDR3 loop: CASSLEGAAGSYNEQFF. The DNA of the CDR3 is TGCGCCAGCAGCTTGGAGGGCGCTGCCGGCTCCTACAATGAGCAGTTCTTC.

J is TRBJ2-1 and V is TRBV27; a possible D gene is TRBD1 (6 bases). The CDR3 length is 13 residues. Between the trimmed V and J ends, which lost 3 bases and 11 bases, there was a span of 14 bases. Germline loops: CDR1 MNHEY, CDR2 SMNVEV (reference sequence). The CDR3 DNA follows: TGTGCCAGCAGTTTTACCGGGACAACTCAGCAGTTCTTC. Its protein is CASSFTGTTQQFF.

The J gene is TRBJ1-1, the V gene TRBV28, with TRBD1 matching 9 bases. CDR3 length: 13 residues. The germline gives CDR1 MDHEN, CDR2 SYDVKM. Losses at the gene ends were 3 bases for V and 11 bases for J; bases not matched to a gene: 7. The CDR3 loop is CASSLNRGRGAFF. As DNA, the CDR3 is TGTGCCAGCAGTTTGAACAGGGGGCGTGGGGCTTTCTTT.

This sequence joins TRBV10-3 and TRBJ1-2; D remains unclear. Trimming left V 6 bases short and J 6 bases short, with 11 bases between. The CDR3 has 12 residues. Germline V gene sequence: CDR1 ENHRY, CDR2 SYGVKD. CDR3 sequence reads: CAISQEEDGYTF. CDR3 bases: TGTGCCATCAGCCAGGAGGAGGATGGCTACACCTTC.

V and J are TRBV2 and TRBJ2-3, with TRBD2 identical over 8 bases. Per the germline V gene, CDR1 is SNHLY and CDR2 is FYNNEI. J was trimmed by 2 bases and V by 10 bases; bases with no gene match: 11. The length of the CDR3 is 15 residues. The CDR3 DNA follows: TGTGCCACCCCTGGGCTAGCGGGTTTCACAGATACGCAGTATTTT. This encodes CATPGLAGFTDTQYF.

The chain has TRBV20-1 and TRBJ2-3; D is perhaps TRBD2 (6 bases). From germline, CDR1 is DFQATT and CDR2 SNEGSKA (reference sequence). This CDR3 region has 13 residues. Trimming cost V 5 bases and J 6 bases, with 15 bases left between them. The CDR3 protein is CSAPGLGADTQYF. The CDR3 DNA follows: TGCAGTGCTCCGGGACTCGGGGCCGATACGCAGTATTTT.

This clonotype was seen a few times. The chain couples TRBV2 to TRBJ2-5; D is perhaps TRBD1 or TRBD2 (6 bases each). Trimming left V 4 bases short and J 7 bases short, with 13 bases between. The CDR3 length is 13 residues. CDR1 and CDR2 (germline): SNHLY, FYNNEI. CDR3 nucleotides: TGTGCCAGCAGTGTTCGGGGGCGAGGGACCCAGTACTTC. Translation: CASSVRGRGTQYF.

The V call is TRBV28, the J call TRBJ1-2; D uncertain. CDR1 and CDR2 (germline): MDHEN, SYDVKM. The CDR3 has 13 amino acids. The V end lost 6 bases, the J end lost 0 bases, and 8 bases lay between the germline ends. The CDR3 DNA reads TGTGCCAGCAGACCCAGTCCTAACTATGGCTACACCTTC. It translates to CASRPSPNYGYTF.

This sequence joins TRBV7-6 and TRBJ2-3; 10 bases match TRBD2. The junction had 8 bases not matched to a gene; V was cut back by 1 base and J by 4 bases. CDR1 is SGHVS and CDR2 is FNYEAQ in the germline V gene. The CDR3 extends over 17 amino acids. The CDR3: CASSLDASGSGADTQYF. CDR3 DNA sequence: TGTGCCAGCAGCTTAGATGCTAGCGGGAGTGGGGCAGATACGCAGTATTTT.

This clonotype was seen only a few times. The chain is built from TRBV10-3 and TRBJ1-2, with unresolved D. Germline CDR1 and CDR2: ENHRY and SYGVKD. The CDR3 runs 13 residues. Trimming removed 2 bases from V and 5 bases from J, with 9 bases in between. CDR3 nucleotide sequence: TGTGCCATCAGTGAGACGCAGGATTATGGCTACACCTTC. Protein: CAISETQDYGYTF.

With respect to this clonotype: A junction boundary mismatches the germline segment, possibly from a read error. The chain has TRBV16 and TRBJ2-1, with D maybe TRBD2 (5 bases). The germline V gene encodes CDR1 KGHSY and CDR2 FQNENV. The CDR3 has 13 residues. The CDR3 DNA reads TGTGCCAACAGCCATGAGGGTTTGAATGAGCAGTTCTTC. This sequence encodes CANSHEGLNEQFF.

This clonotype was picked up a small number of times. The J gene is TRBJ2-5, the V gene TRBV10-3, with D possibly matching TRBD1 (6 bases). Germline V gene sequence: CDR1 ENHRY, CDR2 SYGVKD. The CDR3 extends over 12 amino acids. Trimming pared 3 bases from V and 9 bases from J, leaving 11 bases between. CDR3 sequence: CAISDPKGAQYF. CDR3 in DNA: TGTGCCATCAGTGACCCAAAGGGGGCCCAGTACTTC.